What follows describes a single T cell receptor (beta chain). This specimen comes from a study of blood T cell repertoires in COVID-19. Sequenced by immunoSEQ multiplex PCR; TCRdb stores in-frame clones only, minus some. The table lists about 250,000 clones, nearly 90% of them singletons. The CDR3 has 12 residues. Trimming cost V 7 bases and J 2 bases; bases outside gene matches: 2. The V gene's germline CDR1 is SNHLY and CDR2 FYNNEI. The J gene is TRBJ2-7, the V gene TRBV2; TRBD2 agrees at 7 bases. The sample was PBMCs or T cells enriched from blood (not recorded which). The TCR was taken from a woman aged 25 to 39 with acute COVID-19. CDR3 in amino acids: CASTGLTYEQYF. The CDR3, as DNA: TGTGCCAGCACGGGACTAACCTACGAGCAGTACTTC.